This T cell receptor (beta chain) was captured by sequencing in a study of blood T cell repertoires in COVID-19 (TCRdb year 2020). For the study in its entirety: Samples from collaborators originated in the United States, Italy and Spain and spanned both the acute and convalescent phases of COVID-19. Deeply sampled blood TCRbeta repertoires from subjects exposed to, actively infected with, or recovered from COVID-19 were included in the dataset. Nearly every sample came with metadata listing a de-identified subject ID, COVID-19 status, age in years and sex. Where available, HLA class I and class II types were taken from metadata supplied by the sample provider and were not determined by assay-based typing. Samples came from the ongoing ImmuneRACE study (first 160 participants) plus 1,254 subjects from 6 global collaborators. The repertoires were released in a freely available public database intended as a resource for research on the immune response to SARS-CoV-2. The prospective study material was composed of cDNA or gDNA derived from T cells, B-cell-depleted T cells, or PBMCs. What the study reported, not specific to this receptor: How much clinical and demographic metadata was included differed by source and by participant, and the metadata was provided uncurated.

As regards this clone: Its antigen specificity is not known. No much larger clone is present one base from it, and per-base qualities are unavailable.

TCRbeta CDR3 regions were amplified from genomic DNA using the immunoSEQ Assay, a bias-controlled multiplex PCR. The authors processed their data as follows. Within the assay, amplification of reference gene primers was used to estimate how many nucleated cells each sample contained. To quantify the absolute abundance of each unique TCRbeta CDR3 rearrangement, sequence reads were collapsed and filtered. For each sample, productive Simpson clonality was calculated as the square root of Simpson's diversity index over productive rearrangements. TCRdb mirrors the immuneACCESS table, restricted to in-frame sequences. Some clones are absent from its copies; in checked studies, under half trace to an unresolved V gene, and the reason for the others is unknown. D and trimming were read from the DNA, whereas the V and J calls and clone size are those reported in that table. Counted in this sample were approximately 160,000 clones; around four fifths of them appeared once. The top ten clonotypes cover around 2.8% of the sample.

Looking up the germline V gene yields CDR1 MNHEY and CDR2 SVGAGI. The CDR3 numbers 12 residues from cysteine through phenylalanine. CDR3 DNA is the only sequence kept; it has 36 bases, read in frame from the first base. V is cut by 7 bases and J by 7 bases, and the space between the germline ends is 13 bases. Whole blood was collected in K2EDTA tubes by collaborating institutions according to the institutions' own protocols. Collaborator samples were shipped for TCRbeta analysis as frozen whole blood, isolated PBMCs, or DNA extracted from either sample type. The V gene is TRBV6-5 and the J gene is TRBJ1-1; the D gene lacks a confident call. This TCR was recovered from a man between 65 and 85 years old with acute or convalescent COVID-19. The sample was peripheral blood. The CDR3 region has the sequence CASNTDNHEAFF. In nucleotide form, the sequence is TGTGCCAGCAACACCGACAACCATGAAGCTTTCTTT.